A selection of T cell receptor beta chains follows, all from one sample in a study of T cell responses to AZD1222 COVID-19 vaccine. The table came from immunoSEQ multiplex PCR; TCRdb's copy has only in-frame clones and leaves some out. The sample includes nearly 110,000 clones, 92% of them seen just once. Material: peripheral blood, obtained 28 days after the second AZD1222 dose. Receptor source: an adult who received the AZD1222 COVID-19 vaccine. The CDR3 runs from the conserved cysteine through the conserved F or W. Each record gives: J gene, clone size, V gene, D gene, CDR3 protein, CDR3 DNA. D genes are given only for firm matches. Expanded clones get a size class; other rows say once, few or many, or leave the size out.

J: TRBJ2-7; size: NA; V: TRBV7-9; D: TRBD1; CDR3: CASSSRQGGRYEQYF; DNA: TGTGCCAGCAGTTCCCGACAGGGGGGCAGGTACGAGCAGTACTTC
J: TRBJ2-3; size: NA; V: TRBV7-9; D: TRBD2; CDR3: CASRKEGSGGATDTQYF; DNA: TGTGCCAGCAGGAAGGAGGGGAGCGGGGGGGCCACAGATACGCAGTATTTT
J: TRBJ2-7; size: NA; V: TRBV19; D: NA; CDR3: CASSAPSYEQYF; DNA: TGTGCCAGTAGTGCCCCCAGCTACGAGCAGTACTTC
J: TRBJ2-7; size: NA; V: TRBV5-6; D: TRBD2; CDR3: CASSLRLAVSYEQYF; DNA: TGTGCCAGCAGCTTGAGGCTAGCGGTCTCCTACGAGCAGTACTTC
J: TRBJ2-7; size: NA; V: TRBV24-1; D: TRBD1; CDR3: CAGGWDRGLYEQYF; DNA: TGTGCCGGGGGTTGGGACAGGGGCCTATACGAGCAGTACTTC
J: TRBJ1-1; size: NA; V: TRBV5-8; D: NA; CDR3: CASSLALGQPSNTEAFF; DNA: TGTGCCAGCAGCTTGGCCCTGGGACAACCCTCAAACACTGAAGCTTTCTTT
J: TRBJ1-4; size: NA; V: TRBV28; D: NA; CDR3: CASKGGEKLFF; DNA: TGTGCCAGCAAGGGGGGCGAAAAACTGTTTTTT
J: TRBJ1-2; size: NA; V: TRBV5-1; D: TRBD1; CDR3: CASSLEQGATSGYTF; DNA: TGCGCCAGCAGCTTGGAACAGGGGGCAACGTCTGGCTACACCTTC
J: TRBJ1-1; size: NA; V: TRBV27; D: TRBD1; CDR3: CASSMTGAPGEAFF; DNA: TGTGCCAGCAGTATGACAGGGGCCCCTGGTGAAGCTTTCTTT
J: TRBJ1-5; size: NA; V: TRBV7-9; D: NA; CDR3: CASTNVDHQPQHF; DNA: TGTGCCAGCACAAATGTAGATCATCAGCCCCAGCATTTT
J: TRBJ2-1; size: NA; V: TRBV29-1; D: NA; CDR3: CSVVTIPSSYNEQFF; DNA: TGCAGCGTTGTCACAATTCCTAGCTCCTACAATGAGCAGTTCTTC
J: TRBJ2-7; size: NA; V: TRBV7-9; D: TRBD1; CDR3: CASSRGKQGAYEQYF; DNA: TGTGCCAGCAGCCGCGGCAAGCAGGGGGCTTACGAGCAGTACTTC
J: TRBJ1-1; size: NA; V: TRBV6-5; D: NA; CDR3: CASSYWRETLNTEAFF; DNA: TGTGCCAGCAGTTACTGGCGGGAAACCCTGAACACTGAAGCTTTCTTT
J: TRBJ1-1; size: NA; V: TRBV7-2; D: NA; CDR3: CASSWRVGMNTEAFF; DNA: TGTGCCAGCAGCTGGCGAGTAGGGATGAACACTGAAGCTTTCTTT
J: TRBJ1-3; size: NA; V: TRBV6-5; D: NA; CDR3: CASSSTPSSGNTIYF; DNA: TGTGCCAGCAGCTCGACACCTAGCTCTGGAAACACCATATATTTT
J: TRBJ1-1; size: NA; V: TRBV11-2; D: NA; CDR3: CASSFGGTEAFF; DNA: TGTGCCAGCAGCTTTGGAGGTACTGAAGCTTTCTTT
J: TRBJ2-2; size: NA; V: TRBV15; D: NA; CDR3: CATSRDPNTGELFF; DNA: TGTGCCACCAGCAGAGACCCGAACACCGGGGAGCTGTTTTTT
J: TRBJ1-3; size: once; V: TRBV12-3/TRBV12-4; D: NA; CDR3: CASRVGNTIYF; DNA: TGTGCCAGCAGAGTGGGAAACACCATATATTTT
J: TRBJ2-7; size: NA; V: TRBV2; D: TRBD1; CDR3: CAIDGQGVYEQYF; DNA: TGTGCCATCGATGGACAGGGGGTCTACGAGCAGTACTTC
J: TRBJ1-2; size: NA; V: TRBV2; D: NA; CDR3: CASSEGRGYGYTF; DNA: TGTGCCAGCAGTGAAGGCAGAGGGTATGGCTACACCTTC
J: TRBJ1-2; size: NA; V: TRBV12-5; D: NA; CDR3: CASGSPPIGYTF; DNA: TGTGCTAGTGGTTCACCCCCAATCGGCTACACCTTC
J: TRBJ2-5; size: once; V: TRBV18; D: NA; CDR3: CASSPRRGLAGLQETQYF; DNA: TGTGCCAGCTCACCACGCAGGGGGCTAGCGGGCCTCCAAGAGACCCAGTACTTC